This TCR beta chain comes out of a study of naive and memory T cell subsets. General study points: No ground truth validated the naive and memory repertoire findings.

This CDR3 spans 13 amino acids. The germline V gene encodes CDR1 GTSNPN and CDR2 SVGIG (reference sequence). V shed 5 bases, J shed 1 base, and the junction held 3 bases outside the gene matches. The beta constant-region primer was an equimolar mix of two oligonucleotides covering TRBC1 and TRBC2. Ligated cDNA was amplified by four rounds of PCR with nested alpha and beta constant-region primers and SP2. MiXCR, applied by TCRdb to the UMI-ligation and nested PCR reads, yields one record per CDR3 protein. The profile covers about 85,000 distinct CDR3 sequences, with less than 15% appearing a single time and 0.9% to 1% taken by the ten largest. On this clonotype itself: Its antigen remains unknown.

This chain connects TRBV30 to TRBJ1-1; 8 bases are shared with TRBD1. Sequenced material: central memory CD4+ T cells from blood. The TCR comes from a human donor in good health. This CDR3 reads CAWAGQANTEAFF. Written as DNA, the CDR3 is TGTGCCTGGGCGGGACAGGCGAACACTGAAGCTTTCTTT.